This is a list of T cell receptor beta chains from one sample in a study of blood T cell repertoires in COVID-19. This table comes from immunoSEQ multiplex PCR, and its TCRdb copy is limited to in-frame clones, with some not included. This sample has over 110,000 clones, with 65% to 90% found just once. Source material: peripheral blood. These TCRs come from a man aged 60-69 years with active or convalescent COVID-19. Both conserved end residues are part of each CDR3. The order of the fields is D gene, J gene, V gene, clone size, CDR3 DNA, CDR3 protein. A D gene is named only where the DNA matches it firmly. Not every row has a clone size; where given, it reads once, few, many or a size class.

d_gene: -; j_gene: TRBJ1-1; v_gene: TRBV20-1; abundance: -; CDR3nt: TGCAGTGCTAGTTCGGGTCACGAAGCTTTCTTT; CDR3aa: CSASSGHEAFF
d_gene: TRBD2; j_gene: TRBJ2-6; v_gene: TRBV27; abundance: once; CDR3nt: TGTGCCAGCAGTTTACTTCTAGCGGGGGGTGGGGCCAACGTCCTGACTTTC; CDR3aa: CASSLLLAGGGANVLTF
d_gene: TRBD2; j_gene: TRBJ2-5; v_gene: TRBV7-2; abundance: once; CDR3nt: TGTGCCAGCAGCTTAGTATATTCGGGCGGGGGTCAAGAGACCCAGTACTTC; CDR3aa: CASSLVYSGGGQETQYF
d_gene: -; j_gene: TRBJ2-5; v_gene: TRBV10-3; abundance: -; CDR3nt: TGTGCCATCAGTGAGCAAACAGGGTCGGGGGGGACCCAGTACTTC; CDR3aa: CAISEQTGSGGTQYF
d_gene: -; j_gene: TRBJ1-1; v_gene: TRBV27; abundance: -; CDR3nt: TGTGCCAGCAGTCCGGGCGGGGGCACTGAAGCTTTCTTT; CDR3aa: CASSPGGGTEAFF
d_gene: TRBD1; j_gene: TRBJ2-5; v_gene: TRBV7-7; abundance: -; CDR3nt: TGTGCCAGCAGCATTGGGACAGTTCAAGAGACCCAGTACTTC; CDR3aa: CASSIGTVQETQYF
d_gene: TRBD1; j_gene: TRBJ1-1; v_gene: TRBV19; abundance: -; CDR3nt: TGTGCCAGTAGTACTCCGACAGGGGGCATTGCGGCTTTCTTT; CDR3aa: CASSTPTGGIAAFF
d_gene: TRBD2; j_gene: TRBJ2-1; v_gene: TRBV11-2; abundance: -; CDR3nt: TGTGCCAGCAGCCCTCAAGAGGGCCTAGCGGGAGGGTTGGGGAATGAGCAGTTCTTC; CDR3aa: CASSPQEGLAGGLGNEQFF
d_gene: TRBD1; j_gene: TRBJ1-2; v_gene: TRBV6-2/TRBV6-3; abundance: -; CDR3nt: TGTGCCAGCAGCGGACAGGCCCTGAGGGAGGGCTACACCTTC; CDR3aa: CASSGQALREGYTF
d_gene: -; j_gene: TRBJ1-1; v_gene: TRBV6-5; abundance: -; CDR3nt: TGTGCCAGCAGTTACAATGGCCGGGTAACTGAAGCTTTCTTT; CDR3aa: CASSYNGRVTEAFF
d_gene: -; j_gene: TRBJ1-3; v_gene: TRBV2; abundance: -; CDR3nt: TGTGCCAGCAGTGAAGCAGCAGGGAACGGAAACACCATATATTTT; CDR3aa: CASSEAAGNGNTIYF
d_gene: TRBD1; j_gene: TRBJ2-1; v_gene: TRBV11-2; abundance: -; CDR3nt: TGTGCCAGCAGCTCGATGTCCGGGACAGGGGAAAACGAGCAGTTCTTC; CDR3aa: CASSSMSGTGENEQFF
d_gene: -; j_gene: TRBJ2-1; v_gene: TRBV30; abundance: -; CDR3nt: TGTGCCTGGAGTGCCACAGAGCAGTTCTTC; CDR3aa: CAWSATEQFF
d_gene: TRBD1; j_gene: TRBJ1-3; v_gene: TRBV2; abundance: -; CDR3nt: TGTGCCAGCATGTTTGGACAGGGGGGCTCTGGAAACACCATATATTTT; CDR3aa: CASMFGQGGSGNTIYF
d_gene: -; j_gene: TRBJ2-1; v_gene: TRBV6-5; abundance: -; CDR3nt: TGTGCCAGCAGTTACTCAGGGGCGCGATACAATGAGCAGTTCTTC; CDR3aa: CASSYSGARYNEQFF
d_gene: -; j_gene: TRBJ1-2; v_gene: TRBV27; abundance: -; CDR3nt: TGTGCCAGCAGTTCCAGGGGACGGGGTTCTAACTATGGCTACACCTTC; CDR3aa: CASSSRGRGSNYGYTF
d_gene: TRBD2; j_gene: TRBJ2-7; v_gene: TRBV4-3; abundance: many; CDR3nt: TGCGCCAGCAGCCAGACTAGCGGGGACTACGAGCAGTACTTC; CDR3aa: CASSQTSGDYEQYF
d_gene: -; j_gene: TRBJ1-5; v_gene: TRBV2; abundance: -; CDR3nt: TGTGCCAGCAGTGGTAGCCAGCCCCAGCATTTT; CDR3aa: CASSGSQPQHF
d_gene: -; j_gene: TRBJ1-2; v_gene: TRBV11-2; abundance: few; CDR3nt: TGTGCCAGCAGCTTAGGGCAGTATGGCTACACCTTC; CDR3aa: CASSLGQYGYTF
d_gene: -; j_gene: TRBJ1-6; v_gene: TRBV19; abundance: -; CDR3nt: TGTGCCAGTAGGACTCAAGACGGCCATAATTCACCCCTCCACTTT; CDR3aa: CASRTQDGHNSPLHF
d_gene: -; j_gene: TRBJ2-6; v_gene: TRBV5-8; abundance: -; CDR3nt: TGTGCCAGCAGCTCAGGTTCCATTCTCTCTGGGGCCAACGTCCTGACTTTC; CDR3aa: CASSSGSILSGANVLTF
d_gene: -; j_gene: TRBJ1-4; v_gene: TRBV30; abundance: -; CDR3nt: TGTGCCTGGAAAACAGGCCCAACTAATGAAAAACTGTTTTTT; CDR3aa: CAWKTGPTNEKLFF
d_gene: TRBD2; j_gene: TRBJ2-1; v_gene: TRBV9; abundance: -; CDR3nt: TGTGCCAGCAGCGTAGCCCAGTTGGGGAGGGGTGAGCAGTTCTTC; CDR3aa: CASSVAQLGRGEQFF
d_gene: -; j_gene: TRBJ2-1; v_gene: TRBV11-3; abundance: -; CDR3nt: TGTGCCAGCAGCTCCCAGGGACAAAGCAATGAGCAGTTCTTC; CDR3aa: CASSSQGQSNEQFF
d_gene: -; j_gene: TRBJ2-1; v_gene: TRBV9; abundance: -; CDR3nt: TGTGCCAGCAGCGTCACCGACAGTTACAATGAGCAGTTCTTC; CDR3aa: CASSVTDSYNEQFF
d_gene: -; j_gene: TRBJ2-2; v_gene: TRBV10-1; abundance: -; CDR3nt: TGCGCCAGCAGTGAGTCCTCGAGGGGGTTAGTAGCCGGGGAGCTGTTTTTT; CDR3aa: CASSESSRGLVAGELFF
d_gene: -; j_gene: TRBJ1-1; v_gene: TRBV11-3; abundance: -; CDR3nt: TGTGCCAGCAGCTCCCGGAGGTACGAAGCTTTCTTT; CDR3aa: CASSSRRYEAFF
d_gene: -; j_gene: TRBJ2-1; v_gene: TRBV6-6; abundance: -; CDR3nt: TGTGCCAGCAACCAGGACAGCTACAATGAGCAGTTCTTC; CDR3aa: CASNQDSYNEQFF
d_gene: TRBD1; j_gene: TRBJ1-1; v_gene: TRBV20-1; abundance: -; CDR3nt: TGCAGTGCTAGTGATTCCGGGACAGCTGGGACTGAAGCTTTCTTT; CDR3aa: CSASDSGTAGTEAFF
d_gene: TRBD1; j_gene: TRBJ1-4; v_gene: TRBV5-5; abundance: -; CDR3nt: TGTGCCAGCAGCTGGGGACAGGGTAGGGCTAATGAAAAACTGTTTTTT; CDR3aa: CASSWGQGRANEKLFF
d_gene: TRBD2; j_gene: TRBJ2-1; v_gene: TRBV19; abundance: -; CDR3nt: TGTGCCGCGCAGTTGTGGGGGGCGACCGGGACTAGAGCTAATGAGCAGTTCTTC; CDR3aa: CAAQLWGATGTRANEQFF
d_gene: TRBD1; j_gene: TRBJ1-1; v_gene: TRBV7-2; abundance: -; CDR3nt: TGTGCCAGCAGCTTAGTACAGGGGGTGGACACTGAAGCTTTCTTT; CDR3aa: CASSLVQGVDTEAFF